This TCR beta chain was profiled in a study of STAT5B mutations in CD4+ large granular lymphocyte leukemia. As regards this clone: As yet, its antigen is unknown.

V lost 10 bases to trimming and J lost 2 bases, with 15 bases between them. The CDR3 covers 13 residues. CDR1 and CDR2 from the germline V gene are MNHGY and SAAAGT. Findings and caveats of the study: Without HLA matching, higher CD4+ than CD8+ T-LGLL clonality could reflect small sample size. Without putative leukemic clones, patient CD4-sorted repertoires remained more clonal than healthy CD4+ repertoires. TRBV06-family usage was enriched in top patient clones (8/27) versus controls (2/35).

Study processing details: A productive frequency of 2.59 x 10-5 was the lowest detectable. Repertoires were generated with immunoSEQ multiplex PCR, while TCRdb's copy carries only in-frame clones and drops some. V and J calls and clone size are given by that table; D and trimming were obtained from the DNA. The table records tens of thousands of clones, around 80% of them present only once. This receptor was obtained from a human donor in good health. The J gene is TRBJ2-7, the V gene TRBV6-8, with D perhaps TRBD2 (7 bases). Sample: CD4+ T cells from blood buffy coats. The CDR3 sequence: CATGGAGTYEQYF. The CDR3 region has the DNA TGTGCCACTGGGGGGGCAGGCACCTACGAGCAGTACTTC.